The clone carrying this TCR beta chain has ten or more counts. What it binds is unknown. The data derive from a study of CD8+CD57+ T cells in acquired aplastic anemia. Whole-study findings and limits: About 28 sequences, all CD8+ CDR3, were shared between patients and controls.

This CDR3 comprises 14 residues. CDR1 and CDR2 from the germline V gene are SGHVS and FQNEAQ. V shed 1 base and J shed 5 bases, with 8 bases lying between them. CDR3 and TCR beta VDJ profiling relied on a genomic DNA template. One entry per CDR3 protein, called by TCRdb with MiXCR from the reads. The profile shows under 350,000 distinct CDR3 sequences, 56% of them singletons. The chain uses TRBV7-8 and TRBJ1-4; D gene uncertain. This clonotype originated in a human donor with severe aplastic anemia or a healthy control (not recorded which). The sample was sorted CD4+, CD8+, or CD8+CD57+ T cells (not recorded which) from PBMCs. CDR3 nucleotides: TGTGCCAGCAGCTTAGGTGGCTACAATGAAAAACTGTTTTTT. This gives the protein CASSLGGYNEKLFF.